Each of the 15 T cell receptor beta chains below was sequenced from the same sample in a study of cytomegalovirus exposure and HLA in healthy donors. The study ran its PCR with 60 Vbeta and 13 Jbeta primers. TCRdb's copy holds only in-frame clones and misses some; the assay was immunoSEQ multiplex PCR. The table includes around 190,000 clones, approximately 79% detected once. Sequencing input: PBMCs. Every receptor here comes from a woman aged 25 to 39 in good health and CMV-seropositive.

This clone was picked up one time. The sample has other DNA sequences that encode this CDR3 too. The chain combines TRBV4-3 with TRBJ1-5, with no clear D. CDR3 size: 15 residues. The ends were cut back, 0 bases at V and 6 bases at J, with 12 bases in the middle. Germline lookup yields CDR1 LGHNA and CDR2 YSLEER. DNA for the CDR3: TGCGCCAGCAGCCAAGATAGGTCCTCGGGTCAGCCCCAGCATTTT. Residues: CASSQDRSSGQPQHF.

The genes are TRBV2 and TRBJ1-3; 11 nucleotides align to TRBD1. Germline loops: CDR1 SNHLY, CDR2 FYNNEI. The CDR3 consists of 17 residues. V was pared by 7 bases and J by 1 base, with 9 bases of the junction left unmatched. The CDR3 sequence: CASTRTGGVGSGNTIYF. The CDR3 coding sequence is TGTGCCAGCACACGGACAGGGGGCGTCGGGTCTGGAAACACCATATATTTT.

In its sample, this clone was seen a few times. This chain links TRBV5-1 with TRBJ1-1, with TRBD1 identical over 10 bases. With V trimmed by 6 bases and J by 11 bases, 10 bases remained unmatched. CDR1 is SGHRS and CDR2 is YFSETQ in the germline V gene. The CDR3 consists of 13 residues. This CDR3 is CASTGTGAPYAFF. CDR3 coding DNA: TGCGCCAGCACTGGGACAGGGGCGCCGTACGCTTTCTTT.

This rearrangement joins TRBV5-6 to TRBJ1-2, with 8 nucleotides matching TRBD1. The CDR3 has 15 amino acids. Trimming removed 4 bases from V and 4 bases from J; junction bases left unmatched: 9. From germline, CDR1 is SGHDT and CDR2 YYEEEE. This chain's CDR3 is CASSHWGGTGYGYTF. CDR3 nucleotide sequence: TGTGCCAGCAGCCATTGGGGGGGGACAGGCTATGGCTACACCTTC.

This chain links TRBV5-1 with TRBJ1-1, with a possible D match to TRBD1 (6 bases). The CDR3 runs to 14 residues. V was clipped by 3 bases and J by 2 bases, with 11 bases between them. CDR1 and CDR2 (germline): SGHRS, YFSETQ. The CDR3 loop is CASSSQQGNTEAFF. CDR3 DNA sequence: TGCGCCAGCAGCTCACAACAGGGTAACACTGAAGCTTTCTTT.

This rearrangement joins TRBV7-9 to TRBJ2-1; no clear D gene. Trimming removed 5 bases from V and 0 bases from J, with 11 bases in between. Germline V gives CDR1 SEHNR, CDR2 FQNEAQ (reference sequence). This CDR3 is built from 15 residues. The CDR3 coding sequence is TGTGCCAGCAGCCGAGCGTACTCCTCCTACAATGAGCAGTTCTTC. Translation: CASSRAYSSYNEQFF.

This chain connects TRBV11-2 to TRBJ2-7; a weak D match, TRBD1 (5 bases). The germline gives CDR1 SGHAT, CDR2 FQNNGV. There are 13 residues in the CDR3. The V and J ends lost 0 bases and 2 bases respectively, with 5 bases between them. CDR3: CASSLDRAYEQYF. In DNA, the CDR3 is TGTGCCAGCAGCTTAGACAGGGCCTACGAGCAGTACTTC.

The genes are TRBV7-8 and TRBJ2-1; possible D gene TRBD1, 5 bases. The germline V gene encodes CDR1 SGHVS and CDR2 FQNEAQ. The CDR3 runs to 13 residues. V gave up 6 bases and J gave up 7 bases, with 13 bases separating them. The CDR3 sequence: CASSGAPVNEQFF. CDR3 sequence (DNA): TGTGCCAGCAGTGGGGCCCCTGTAAATGAGCAGTTCTTC. Together with reference TRBV7-8 and TRBJ2-1, the CDR3 gives the full variable domain: GAGVSQSPRYKVAKRGQDVALRCDPISGHVSLFWYQQALGQGPEFLTYFQNEAQLDKSGLPSDRFFAERPEGSVSTLKIQRTQQEDSAVYLCASSGAPVNEQFFGPGTRLTVL.

This clone was seen a few times. Other DNA sequences in this sample translate to the same CDR3. The V call is TRBV19, the J call TRBJ1-1, with TRBD1 matching 8 bases. V was pared by 1 base and J by 2 bases, with 3 bases of the junction left unmatched. Per germline, CDR1 LNHDA and CDR2 SQIVND (reference sequence). The CDR3 has 15 residues. CDR3 in DNA: TGTGCCAGTAGTATAGGGGGACAGGTCAACACTGAAGCTTTCTTT. It specifies CASSIGGQVNTEAFF.

This chain connects TRBV27 to TRBJ1-5; D not certain. Per germline, CDR1 MNHEY and CDR2 SMNVEV (reference sequence). The CDR3 runs to 14 residues. Trimming took off 3 bases at V and 4 bases at J, with 10 bases between the two ends. CDR3 in DNA: TGTGCCAGCAGTTTCCTCCCGGGGAATCAGCCCCAGCATTTT. It encodes CASSFLPGNQPQHF.

The rearrangement links TRBV5-1 to TRBJ2-2; D possibly corresponds to TRBD2 (6 bases). Germline CDR1 reads SGHRS; CDR2 reads YFSETQ. CDR3 length: 18 residues. V dropped 6 bases and J dropped 3 bases, with 24 bases sitting between them. In nucleotides, the CDR3 is TGCGCCAGCAACCAACGTCACGGATCGGGGGTTGACACCGGGGAGCTGTTTTTT. Translated: CASNQRHGSGVDTGELFF.

CDR3 DNA: TGTGCCAGCAGCGCCGGGCGGGGGCTGCGGGGCTACACCTTC. Amino acid sequence: CASSAGRGLRGYTF. The V call is TRBV9, the J call TRBJ1-2; D is possibly TRBD1 (6 bases). V gave up 3 bases and J gave up 8 bases, with 17 bases separating them. The CDR3 is 14 amino acids. Per germline, CDR1 SGDLS and CDR2 YYNGEE.

The gene calls are TRBV13 and TRBJ2-3; D is possibly TRBD2 (6 bases). Trimming cost V 5 bases and J 1 base, with 19 bases left between them. Per the germline V gene, CDR1 is PRHDT and CDR2 is FYEKMQ (reference sequence). The CDR3 runs 17 residues. CDR3 loop: CASSPGVWQRGTDTQYF. The CDR3 nucleotides read TGTGCCAGCAGCCCCGGGGTATGGCAGCGGGGCACAGATACGCAGTATTTT.

This chain links TRBV19 with TRBJ2-5; tentatively, D is TRBD1 (5 bases). This CDR3 region has 13 residues. The V end was cut by 3 bases, the J end by 3 bases, with 8 bases between. Looked up from germline, CDR1 is LNHDA and CDR2 is SQIVND (reference sequence). The CDR3 nucleotides read TGTGCCAGTAGTATGGTCAGGGAAGAGACCCAGTACTTC. It specifies CASSMVREETQYF.

The chain combines TRBV9 with TRBJ1-6, with D possibly being TRBD1 (6 bases). Germline CDR1 is SGDLS and CDR2 is YYNGEE. CDR3 length: 16 residues. V was trimmed by 3 bases and J by 7 bases, leaving 17 bases between them. The CDR3 nucleotides read TGTGCCAGCAGCGCAGGGGAGGGGTCGCCGAATTCACCCCTCCACTTT. Translated, it gives CASSAGEGSPNSPLHF. The variable domain in full, with the rest retrieved from reference TRBV9 and TRBJ1-6, is DSGVTQTPKHLITATGQRVTLRCSPRSGDLSVYWYQQSLDQGLQFLIQYYNGEERAKGNILERFSAQQFPDLHSELNLSSLELGDSALYFCASSAGEGSPNSPLHFGNGTRLTVT.